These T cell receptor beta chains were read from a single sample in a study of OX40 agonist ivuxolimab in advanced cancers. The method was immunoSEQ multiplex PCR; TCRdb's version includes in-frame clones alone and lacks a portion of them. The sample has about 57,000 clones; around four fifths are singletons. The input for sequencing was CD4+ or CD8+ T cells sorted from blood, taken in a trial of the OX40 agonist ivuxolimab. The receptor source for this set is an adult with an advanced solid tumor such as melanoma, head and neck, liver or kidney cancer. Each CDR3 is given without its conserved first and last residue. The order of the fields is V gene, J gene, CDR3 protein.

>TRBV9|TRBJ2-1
ASSVGVAARYNEQF
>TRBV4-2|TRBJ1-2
ASSQGVLGSGYT
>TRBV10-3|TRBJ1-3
AIRRDSLSGNTIY
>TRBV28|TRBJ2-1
ASSQTGSGSRLEQF
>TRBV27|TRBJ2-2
ASSPPGGASTGELF
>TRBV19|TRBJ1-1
ASSGATGGNTEAF
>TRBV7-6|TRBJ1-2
ASSHGQGPTYGYT
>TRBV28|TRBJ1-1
ASSFPGTALEAF
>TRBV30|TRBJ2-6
AWSLVTGANVLT
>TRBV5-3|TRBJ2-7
ASSFGIGGEQY
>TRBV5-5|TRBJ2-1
ASSFTESGGSIYNEQF
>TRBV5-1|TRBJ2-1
ASSLALADYNEQF
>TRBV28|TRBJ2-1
ASRRGLAGYNEQF
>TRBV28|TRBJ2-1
ASSSPSRGISYNEQF
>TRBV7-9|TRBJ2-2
ASSLTGKPKNTGELF
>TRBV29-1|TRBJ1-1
SVSTGVNTEAF
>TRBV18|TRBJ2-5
ASSPSGTGEGETQY
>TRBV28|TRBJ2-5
ASSPGTATQY
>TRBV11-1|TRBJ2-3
ASSLAGTSTDTQY
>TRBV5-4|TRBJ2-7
ASTLAGEGAYEQY
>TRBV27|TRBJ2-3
ASREAGGTDTQY
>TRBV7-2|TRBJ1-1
ASSLGSSLEAF
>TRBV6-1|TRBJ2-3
ASSEDRSATDTQY
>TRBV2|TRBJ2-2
ASSSLAGVGTGELF
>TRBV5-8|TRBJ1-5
ASSQTWDRGNQPQH
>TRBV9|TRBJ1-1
ASSGALGGKAF
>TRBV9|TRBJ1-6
ASSFRAHNSPLH
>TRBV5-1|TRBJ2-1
ASSLTSGSNEQF
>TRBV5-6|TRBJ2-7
ASSSDWTGRPTTSYEQY
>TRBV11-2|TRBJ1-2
ASSLEGARGYGYT
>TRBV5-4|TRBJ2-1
ASSGAGFEEQF
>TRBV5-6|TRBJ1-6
ASSEGLGNSPLH
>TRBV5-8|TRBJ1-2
ASSLLGTNYGYT
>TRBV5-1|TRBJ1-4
ASSLGLGEKLF
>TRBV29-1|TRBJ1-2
SVPGGGGYT
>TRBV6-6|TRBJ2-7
ASSYSSVSVSYEQY
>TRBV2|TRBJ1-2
ASTGQGPYGYT
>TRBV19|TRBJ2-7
ASSGLARSDEQY
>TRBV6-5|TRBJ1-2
ASSYSPGQGAGYT
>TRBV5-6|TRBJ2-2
ASSPTGIAGELF
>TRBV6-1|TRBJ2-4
ASEKGSFAKNIQY